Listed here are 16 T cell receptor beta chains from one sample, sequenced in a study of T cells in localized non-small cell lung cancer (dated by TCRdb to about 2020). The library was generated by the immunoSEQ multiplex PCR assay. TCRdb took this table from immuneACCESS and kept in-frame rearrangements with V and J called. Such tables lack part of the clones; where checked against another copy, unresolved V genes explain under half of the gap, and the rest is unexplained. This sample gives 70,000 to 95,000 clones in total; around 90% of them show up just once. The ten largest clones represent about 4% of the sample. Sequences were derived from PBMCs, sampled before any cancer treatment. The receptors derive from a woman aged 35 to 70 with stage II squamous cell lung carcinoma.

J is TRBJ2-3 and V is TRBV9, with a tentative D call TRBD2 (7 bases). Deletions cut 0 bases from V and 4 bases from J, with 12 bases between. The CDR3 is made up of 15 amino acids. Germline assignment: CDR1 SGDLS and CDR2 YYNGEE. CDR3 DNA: TGTGCCAGCAGCGTAGTAGGGGGGGTCCCAGATACGCAGTATTTT. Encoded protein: CASSVVGGVPDTQYF.

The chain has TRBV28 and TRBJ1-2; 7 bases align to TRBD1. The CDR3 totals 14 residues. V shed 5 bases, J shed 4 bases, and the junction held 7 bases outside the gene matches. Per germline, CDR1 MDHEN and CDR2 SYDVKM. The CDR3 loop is CASSMTGTAYGYTF. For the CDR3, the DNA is TGTGCCAGCAGTATGACCGGGACAGCCTATGGCTACACCTTC.

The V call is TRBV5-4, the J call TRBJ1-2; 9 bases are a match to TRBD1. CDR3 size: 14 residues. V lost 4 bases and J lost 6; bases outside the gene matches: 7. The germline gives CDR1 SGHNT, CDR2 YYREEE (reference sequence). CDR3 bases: TGTGCCAGCAGCAACACAGGGGGCTTGGATGGCTACACCTTC. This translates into CASSNTGGLDGYTF.

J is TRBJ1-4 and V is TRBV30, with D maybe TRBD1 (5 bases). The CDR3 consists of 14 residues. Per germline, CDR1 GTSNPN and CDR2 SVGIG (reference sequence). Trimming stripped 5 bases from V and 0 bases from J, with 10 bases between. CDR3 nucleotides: TGTGCCTGGGGAAGACAGCCAACTAATGAAAAACTGTTTTTT. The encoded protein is CAWGRQPTNEKLFF.

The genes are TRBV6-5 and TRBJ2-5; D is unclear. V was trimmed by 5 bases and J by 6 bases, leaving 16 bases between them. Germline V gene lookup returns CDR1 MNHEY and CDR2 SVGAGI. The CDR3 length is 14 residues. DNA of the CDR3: TGTGCCAGCAGTCCCTTGACCATCACGAAGACCCAGTACTTC. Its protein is CASSPLTITKTQYF.

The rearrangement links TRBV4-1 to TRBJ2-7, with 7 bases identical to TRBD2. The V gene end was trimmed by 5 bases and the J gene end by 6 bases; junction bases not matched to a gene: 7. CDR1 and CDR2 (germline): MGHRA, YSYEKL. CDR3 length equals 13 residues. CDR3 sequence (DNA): TGCGCCAGCAGCGGGAGCGGGGTCCCCGAGCAGTACTTC. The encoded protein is CASSGSGVPEQYF.

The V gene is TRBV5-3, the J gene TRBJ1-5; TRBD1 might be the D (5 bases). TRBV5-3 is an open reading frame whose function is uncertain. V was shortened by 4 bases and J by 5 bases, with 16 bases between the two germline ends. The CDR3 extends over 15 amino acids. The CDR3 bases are TGTGCCAGAAGCCGTTCCGGGACGGAGGATCAGCCCCAGCATTTT. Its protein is CARSRSGTEDQPQHF.

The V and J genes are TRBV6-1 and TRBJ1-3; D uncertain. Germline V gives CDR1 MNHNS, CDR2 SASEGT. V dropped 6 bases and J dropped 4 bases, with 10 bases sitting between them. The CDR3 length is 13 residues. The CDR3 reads CASSRTGGNTIYF. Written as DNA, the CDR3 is TGTGCCAGCAGCCGGACGGGGGGAAACACCATATATTTT.

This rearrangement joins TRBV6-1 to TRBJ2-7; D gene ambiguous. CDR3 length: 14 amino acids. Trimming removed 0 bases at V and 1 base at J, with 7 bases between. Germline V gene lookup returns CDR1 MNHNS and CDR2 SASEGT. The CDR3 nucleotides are TGTGCCAGCAGTGAAGCGGATACTTCCTACGAGCAGTACTTC. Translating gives CASSEADTSYEQYF.

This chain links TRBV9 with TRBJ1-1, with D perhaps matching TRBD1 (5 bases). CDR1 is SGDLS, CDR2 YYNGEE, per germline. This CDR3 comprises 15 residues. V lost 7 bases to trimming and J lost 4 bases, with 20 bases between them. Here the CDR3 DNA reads TGTGCCAGCGGCCGACCCGAGCAGGGAGGCACTGAAGCTTTCTTT. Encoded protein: CASGRPEQGGTEAFF.

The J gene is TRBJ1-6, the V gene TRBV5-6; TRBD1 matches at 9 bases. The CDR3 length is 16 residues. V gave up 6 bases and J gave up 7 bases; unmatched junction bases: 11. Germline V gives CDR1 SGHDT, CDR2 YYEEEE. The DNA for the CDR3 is TGTGCCAGCACCCCCACAGGGGGCCTCCTAAATTCACCCCTCCACTTT. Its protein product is CASTPTGGLLNSPLHF. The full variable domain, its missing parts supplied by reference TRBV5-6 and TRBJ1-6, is DAGVTQSPTHLIKTRGQQVTLRCSPKSGHDTVSWYQQALGQGPQFIFQYYEEEERQRGNFPDRFSGHQFPNYSSELNVNALLLGDSALYLCASTPTGGLLNSPLHFGNGTRLTVT.

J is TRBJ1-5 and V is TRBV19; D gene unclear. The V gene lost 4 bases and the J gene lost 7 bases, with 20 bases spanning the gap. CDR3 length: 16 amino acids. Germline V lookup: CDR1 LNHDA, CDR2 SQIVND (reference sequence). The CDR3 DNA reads TGTGCCAGTAGTAACCGACCGAACCCGGGAGGGCAGCCCCAGCATTTT. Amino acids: CASSNRPNPGGQPQHF.

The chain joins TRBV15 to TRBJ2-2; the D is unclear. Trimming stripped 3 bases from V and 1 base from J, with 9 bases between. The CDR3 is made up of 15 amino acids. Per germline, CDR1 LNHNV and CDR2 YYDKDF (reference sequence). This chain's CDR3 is CATSRGPMNTGELFF. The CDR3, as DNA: TGTGCCACCAGCAGGGGTCCTATGAACACCGGGGAGCTGTTTTTT.

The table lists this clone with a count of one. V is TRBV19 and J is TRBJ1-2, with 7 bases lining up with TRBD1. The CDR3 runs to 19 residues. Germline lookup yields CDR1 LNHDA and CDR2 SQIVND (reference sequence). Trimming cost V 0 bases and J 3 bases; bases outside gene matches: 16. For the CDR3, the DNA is TGTGCCAGTAGTATAGATCGATCGGGACAGATCTTTCGTTACTATGGCTACACCTTC. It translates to CASSIDRSGQIFRYYGYTF.

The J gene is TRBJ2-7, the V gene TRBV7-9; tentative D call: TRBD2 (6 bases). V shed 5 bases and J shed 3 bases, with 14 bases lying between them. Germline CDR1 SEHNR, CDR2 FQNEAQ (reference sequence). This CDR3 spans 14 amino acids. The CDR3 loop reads CASSPPEGNYEQYF. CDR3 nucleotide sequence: TGTGCCAGCAGCCCCCCGGAGGGTAACTACGAGCAGTACTTC.

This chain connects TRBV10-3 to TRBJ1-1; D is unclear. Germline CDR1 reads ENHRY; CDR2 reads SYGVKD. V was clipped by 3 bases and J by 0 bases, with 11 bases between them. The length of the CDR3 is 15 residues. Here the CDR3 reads CAISDAGHMNTEAFF. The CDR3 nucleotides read TGTGCCATCAGTGATGCCGGGCACATGAACACTGAAGCTTTCTTT.